This is a list of T cell receptor beta chains from one sample in a study of cytomegalovirus exposure and HLA in healthy donors. Using immunoSEQ multiplex PCR, the repertoire was profiled, and TCRdb retains in-frame clones only, with some absent. The sample contains around 270,000 clones, about 80% of which appear only once. Sequenced sample: PBMCs. The source of these receptors is a girl aged 2 to 10 in good health and CMV-seronegative. CDR3s include the opening cysteine and the closing phenylalanine or tryptophan. D genes are given only for firm matches. Clone size is shown for a subset of rows, as once, few, many or a class of expanded clone.

TGTGCCACCACTGGGGGGATTAGCTCCTACAATGAGCAGTTCTTC,CATTGGISSYNEQFF,TRBV19,TRBJ2-1,-,-
TGTGCCAGCAGTTTTGGGGCGGTACAGCCCCAGCATTTT,CASSFGAVQPQHF,TRBV6-5,TRBJ1-5,-,-
TGTGCCAGCAGCTTGAAACGCGCGAACACCGGGGAGCTGTTTTTT,CASSLKRANTGELFF,TRBV7-9,TRBJ2-2,-,-
TGTGCCAGCAGCTCGATGGGGTTCGGGGGGGGCAATTACAATGAGCAGTTCTTC,CASSSMGFGGGNYNEQFF,TRBV5-6,TRBJ2-1,TRBD2,-
TGTGCCAGCTCCCGACAGGGGACTAATGAAAAACTGTTTTTT,CASSRQGTNEKLFF,TRBV6-1,TRBJ1-4,TRBD1,few
TGTGCCAGCAGTCGGCTCGGGACAGGTTCCTACGAGCAGTACTTC,CASSRLGTGSYEQYF,TRBV28,TRBJ2-7,TRBD1,-
TGTGCCAGCAGTTCAGGGGAAGGTGGTGGCTACACCTTC,CASSSGEGGGYTF,TRBV27,TRBJ1-2,-,-
TGTGCCAGCAGCTTAGAAGCGCAGCTAAACTATGGCTACACCTTC,CASSLEAQLNYGYTF,TRBV7-4,TRBJ1-2,-,few
TGTGCCAGCAGTGAAACAGTAAATCAGCCCCAGCATTTT,CASSETVNQPQHF,TRBV6-1,TRBJ1-5,-,once
TGTGCCAGCTCACAGGGGAACCAAGAGACCCAGTACTTC,CASSQGNQETQYF,TRBV18,TRBJ2-5,-,-
TGTGCCAGCAGCTTAGAATTCATCCAGGCCTACAATGAGCAGTTCTTC,CASSLEFIQAYNEQFF,TRBV11-2,TRBJ2-1,-,-
TGTGCCAGCAGCGTAGCTCAAGCGGGGCAGCAGTTCTTC,CASSVAQAGQQFF,TRBV9,TRBJ2-1,TRBD2,-
TGTGCCAGCAGCCCCCCGAGGGTATTTCTAGCGGGCTGGGAAGAGCAGTACTTC,CASSPPRVFLAGWEEQYF,TRBV5-6,TRBJ2-7,TRBD2,-
TGTGCCAGCAGTGAAGATCAGGGCGGTCAGCCCCAGCATTTT,CASSEDQGGQPQHF,TRBV6-1,TRBJ1-5,-,-
TGTGCCAGTACCACACAGGGGAGAGCTGAAGCTTTCTTT,CASTTQGRAEAFF,TRBV19,TRBJ1-1,TRBD1,-
TGTGCCAGCAGCTTAGTCGCGGGAGGAGGGAATGAGCAGTTCTTC,CASSLVAGGGNEQFF,TRBV13,TRBJ2-1,TRBD2,once
TGTGCCAGCTCACCCTCTTCGACAGGGAACTACGAGCAGTACTTC,CASSPSSTGNYEQYF,TRBV18,TRBJ2-7,TRBD1,-
TGTGCCAGCAGTCCCCGGGGAGTCTACGAGCAGTACTTC,CASSPRGVYEQYF,TRBV28,TRBJ2-7,-,few
TGTGCCAGCATCCTTCTAAGGGGATCCGGGGAGCTGTTTTTT,CASILLRGSGELFF,TRBV7-8,TRBJ2-2,-,-
TGTGCCAGTGGCCCGAGACAGGGGAGCTACGAGCAGTACTTC,CASGPRQGSYEQYF,TRBV9,TRBJ2-7,TRBD1,-
TGTGCCAGCAGACGATCGAACAGGGCATTTATTGACACTGAAGCTTTCTTT,CASRRSNRAFIDTEAFF,TRBV12-1,TRBJ1-1,-,-
TGTGCCAGCAGCTTATTTGGAAGGCTAGCGGGGGGGCTCACAGATACGCAGTATTTT,CASSLFGRLAGGLTDTQYF,TRBV7-6,TRBJ2-3,TRBD2,-